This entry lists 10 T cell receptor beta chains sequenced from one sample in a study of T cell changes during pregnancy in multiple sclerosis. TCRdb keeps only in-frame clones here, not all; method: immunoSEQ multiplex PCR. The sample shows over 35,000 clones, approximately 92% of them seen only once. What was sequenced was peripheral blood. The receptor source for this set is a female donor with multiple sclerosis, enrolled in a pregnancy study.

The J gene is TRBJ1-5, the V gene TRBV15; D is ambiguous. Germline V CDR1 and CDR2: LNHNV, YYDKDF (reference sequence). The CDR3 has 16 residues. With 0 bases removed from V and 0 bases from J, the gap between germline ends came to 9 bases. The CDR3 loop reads CATSRDGHYSNQPQHF. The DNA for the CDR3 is TGTGCCACCAGCAGAGATGGCCACTATAGCAATCAGCCCCAGCATTTT.

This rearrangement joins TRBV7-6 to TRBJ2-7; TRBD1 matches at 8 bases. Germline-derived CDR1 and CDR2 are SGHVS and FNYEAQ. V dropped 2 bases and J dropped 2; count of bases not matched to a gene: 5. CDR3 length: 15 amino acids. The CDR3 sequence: CASSLTQGAAYEQYF. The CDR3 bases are TGTGCCAGCAGCTTAACCCAGGGGGCTGCCTACGAGCAGTACTTC. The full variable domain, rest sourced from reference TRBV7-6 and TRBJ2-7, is GAGVSQSPRYKVTKRGQDVALRCDPISGHVSLYWYRQALGQGPEFLTYFNYEAQQDKSGLPNDRFSAERPEGSISTLTIQRTEQRDSAMYRCASSLTQGAAYEQYFGPGTRLTVT.

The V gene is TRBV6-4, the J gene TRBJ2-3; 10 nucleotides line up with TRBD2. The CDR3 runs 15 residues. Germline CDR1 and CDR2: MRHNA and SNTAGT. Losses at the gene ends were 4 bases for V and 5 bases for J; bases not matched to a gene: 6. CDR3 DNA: TGTGCCAGCAGTGTGACCGGGACTAGCGTAGATACGCAGTATTTT. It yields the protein CASSVTGTSVDTQYF.

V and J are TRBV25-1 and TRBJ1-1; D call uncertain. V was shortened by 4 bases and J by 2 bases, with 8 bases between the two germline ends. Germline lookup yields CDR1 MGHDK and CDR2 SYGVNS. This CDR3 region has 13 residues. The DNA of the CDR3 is TGTGCCAGCAGTGGACAAAAAAACACTGAAGCTTTCTTT. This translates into CASSGQKNTEAFF.

The CDR3 DNA follows: TGTGCCAGCAGCCGTACATACCAAGAGACCCAGTACTTC. The encoded protein is CASSRTYQETQYF. V is TRBV7-7 and J is TRBJ2-5, with D unclear. Looked up from germline, CDR1 is SSHAT and CDR2 is FNYEAQ (reference sequence). Deletions cut 5 bases from V and 0 bases from J, with 7 bases between. This CDR3 is 13 amino acids long.

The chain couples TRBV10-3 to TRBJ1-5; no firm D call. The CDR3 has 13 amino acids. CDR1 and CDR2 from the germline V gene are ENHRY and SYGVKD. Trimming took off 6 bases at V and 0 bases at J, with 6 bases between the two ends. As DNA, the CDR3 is TGTGCCATCAGGGCAGATAGCAATCAGCCCCAGCATTTT. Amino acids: CAIRADSNQPQHF.

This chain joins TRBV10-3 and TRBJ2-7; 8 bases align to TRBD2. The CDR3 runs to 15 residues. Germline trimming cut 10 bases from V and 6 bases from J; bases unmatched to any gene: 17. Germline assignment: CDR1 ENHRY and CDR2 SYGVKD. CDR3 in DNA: TGTGCCACGTCAAACCGGGGGGGCGCAAGGAGCGAGCAGTACTTC. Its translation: CATSNRGGARSEQYF.

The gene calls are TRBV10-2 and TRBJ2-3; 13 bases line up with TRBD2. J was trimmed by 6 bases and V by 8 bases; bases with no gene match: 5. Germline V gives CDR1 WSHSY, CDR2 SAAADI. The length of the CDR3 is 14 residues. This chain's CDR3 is CASRTSGGGDTQYF. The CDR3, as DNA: TGCGCCAGCCGGACTAGCGGGGGAGGGGATACGCAGTATTTT.

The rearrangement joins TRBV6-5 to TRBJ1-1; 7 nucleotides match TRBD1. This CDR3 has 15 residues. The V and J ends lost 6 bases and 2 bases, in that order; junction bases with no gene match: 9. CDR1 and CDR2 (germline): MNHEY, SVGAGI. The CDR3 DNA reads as TGTGCCAGCAGCTTCGATAGGGGGCCTAACACTGAAGCTTTCTTT. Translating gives CASSFDRGPNTEAFF.

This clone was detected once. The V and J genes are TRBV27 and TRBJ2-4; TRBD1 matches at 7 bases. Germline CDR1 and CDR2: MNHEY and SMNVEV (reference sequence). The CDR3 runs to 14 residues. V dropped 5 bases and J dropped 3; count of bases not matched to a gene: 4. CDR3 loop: CASSLRDSKNIQYF. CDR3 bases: TGTGCCAGCAGTCTCCGGGACAGCAAAAACATTCAGTACTTC.